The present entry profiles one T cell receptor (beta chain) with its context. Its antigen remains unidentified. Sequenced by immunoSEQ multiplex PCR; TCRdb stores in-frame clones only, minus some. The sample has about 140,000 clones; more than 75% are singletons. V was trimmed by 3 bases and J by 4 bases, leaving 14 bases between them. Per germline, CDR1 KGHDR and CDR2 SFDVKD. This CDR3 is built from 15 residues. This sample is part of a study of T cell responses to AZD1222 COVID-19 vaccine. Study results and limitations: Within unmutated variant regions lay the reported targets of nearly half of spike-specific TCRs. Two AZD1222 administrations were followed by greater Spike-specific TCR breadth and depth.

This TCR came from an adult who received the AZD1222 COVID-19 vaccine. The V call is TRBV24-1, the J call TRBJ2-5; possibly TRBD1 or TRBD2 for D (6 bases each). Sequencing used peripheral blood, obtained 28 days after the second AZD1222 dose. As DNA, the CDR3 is TGTGCCACCAGTGATCCGAGGACAGCGGGAGAGACCCAGTACTTC. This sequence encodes CATSDPRTAGETQYF.